Listed here are 7 T cell receptor beta chains from one sample, sequenced in a study of blood T cell repertoires in COVID-19. Sequencing used immunoSEQ multiplex PCR; TCRdb keeps in-frame clones, though not all of them. The table includes 200,000 to 250,000 clones, 70% to 90% detected once. Sequenced sample: peripheral blood. The receptors originated from a woman aged 70-85 years with COVID-19, enrolled during active disease.

The rearrangement uses TRBV2 and TRBJ2-3, with 8 nucleotides matching TRBD2. With V trimmed by 0 bases and J by 5 bases, 4 bases remained unmatched. The CDR3 consists of 15 residues. Germline CDR1 SNHLY, CDR2 FYNNEI. CDR3 coding DNA: TGTGCCAGCAGTGAAGCCTCGCGGGGGGAAGATACGCAGTATTTT. Residues: CASSEASRGEDTQYF.

The rearrangement links TRBV7-9 to TRBJ1-4; D is perhaps TRBD1 (6 bases). V was trimmed by 1 base and J by 0 bases, leaving 9 bases between them. Germline CDR1 SEHNR, CDR2 FQNEAQ (reference sequence). The CDR3 sequence is 16 residues long. DNA of the CDR3: TGTGCCAGCAGCTTAGATAGGACAGCAACTAATGAAAAACTGTTTTTT. Its translation: CASSLDRTATNEKLFF.

V gene TRBV11-2 combines with J gene TRBJ1-6; D is unresolved. Trimming stripped 4 bases from V and 7 bases from J, with 14 bases between. Germline CDR1 SGHAT, CDR2 FQNNGV. The CDR3 loop spans 15 amino acids. In DNA, the CDR3 is TGTGCCAGCAGCTCGGGTCCCTCGGGGAATTCACCCCTCCACTTT. Translating gives CASSSGPSGNSPLHF.

In this sample, this clone turned up once. This chain links TRBV5-8 with TRBJ1-5; 8 positions agree with TRBD1. V dropped 4 bases and J dropped 0; count of bases not matched to a gene: 3. The CDR3 consists of 15 residues. CDR1 is SGHTS and CDR2 is YDEGEE in the germline V gene. The CDR3 reads CASSADRVSNQPQHF. The CDR3, as DNA: TGTGCCAGCAGCGCGGACAGGGTTAGCAATCAGCCCCAGCATTTT. The whole variable domain, remainder taken from reference TRBV5-8 and TRBJ1-5, is EAGVTQSPTHLIKTRGQQATLRCSPISGHTSVYWYQQALGLGLQFLLWYDEGEERNRGNFPPRFSGRQFPNYSSELNVNALELEDSALYLCASSADRVSNQPQHFGDGTRLSIL.

CDR3 loop: CASSARQGVVTGELFF. The CDR3, as DNA: TGTGCCAGCAGCGCCCGACAGGGAGTGGTCACCGGGGAGCTGTTTTTT. The chain couples TRBV7-2 to TRBJ2-2, with 7 nucleotides matching TRBD1. CDR1 is SGHTA, CDR2 FQGNSA, per germline. The CDR3 covers 16 residues. Germline trimming cut 5 bases from V and 4 bases from J; bases unmatched to any gene: 10.

Only a few counts were recorded for this clone. The V gene is TRBV5-1, the J gene TRBJ2-2, with 9 positions matching TRBD2. This CDR3 spans 17 amino acids. Germline CDR1 SGHRS, CDR2 YFSETQ. V trimming: 1 base; J trimming: 7 bases; junction bases outside the gene matches: 11. The CDR3 spells CASSLLAGGQNGGELFF. The CDR3 coding sequence is TGCGCCAGCAGCTTGTTGGCGGGAGGGCAGAACGGCGGGGAGCTGTTTTTT.

This clone was seen once. J is TRBJ1-2 and V is TRBV5-4, with a weak D call TRBD1 (5 bases). The V gene's germline CDR1 is SGHNT and CDR2 YYREEE (reference sequence). CDR3 length: 14 residues. Trimming shortened V by 4 bases and J by 8 bases, and 18 bases separated the two germline ends. The CDR3 is CASSRVGPPGGYTF. The CDR3 DNA is TGTGCCAGCAGCAGGGTGGGGCCTCCAGGAGGCTACACCTTC.